This TCR beta chain was found in a study of blood T cell repertoires in COVID-19. Background on the study: Nucleic acid was either cDNA or gDNA, and it came from T cells, B-cell-depleted T cells, or PBMCs.

Germline assignment: CDR1 MDHEN and CDR2 SYDVKM. The junction had 7 bases not matched to a gene; V was cut back by 3 bases and J by 1 base. This CDR3 is built from 17 residues. Clones were read by immunoSEQ multiplex PCR, and TCRdb kept only the in-frame ones, dropping some. The table records more than 85,000 clones, roughly 85% of them present only once. The rearrangement uses TRBV28 and TRBJ1-5; the match to TRBD1 covers 9 bases. The source material was peripheral blood. This TCR was sampled from a man older than 75 with acute or convalescent COVID-19. The CDR3 DNA is TGTGCCAGCAGTTTCGCGCGGACAGGGGTGAGCAATCAGCCCCAGCATTTT. This translates into CASSFARTGVSNQPQHF. Together with reference TRBV28 and TRBJ1-5, the CDR3 gives the full variable domain: DVKVTQSSRYLVKRTGEKVFLECVQDMDHENMFWYRQDPGLGLRLIYFSYDVKMKEKGDIPEGYSVSREKKERFSLILESASTNQTSMYLCASSFARTGVSNQPQHFGDGTRLSIL.